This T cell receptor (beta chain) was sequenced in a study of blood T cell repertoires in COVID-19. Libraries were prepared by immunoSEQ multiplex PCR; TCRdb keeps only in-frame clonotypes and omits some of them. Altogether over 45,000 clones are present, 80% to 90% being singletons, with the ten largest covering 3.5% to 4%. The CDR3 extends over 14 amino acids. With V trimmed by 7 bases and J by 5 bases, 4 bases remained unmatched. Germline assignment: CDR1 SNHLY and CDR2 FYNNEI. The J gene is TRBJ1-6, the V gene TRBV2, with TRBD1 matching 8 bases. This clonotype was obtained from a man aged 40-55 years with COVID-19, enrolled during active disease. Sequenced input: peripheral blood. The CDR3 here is CASKLTGDNSPLHF. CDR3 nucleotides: TGTGCCAGCAAATTGACAGGGGATAATTCACCCCTCCACTTT.